These 10 T cell receptor beta chains were sequenced from one sample in a study of CD8+ T cells in alopecia areata. Treatment defined: oral pan-JAK inhibitor, 5-10 mg twice daily. RNA extraction was followed by reverse transcription into cDNA, which acted as the sequencing template. The method was immunoSEQ multiplex PCR; TCRdb's version includes in-frame clones alone and lacks a portion of them. The profile shows some 220,000 clones, about 50% of them singletons. The source material was CD4+ T cells sorted from blood, sampled at week 4, from a patient treated with tofacitinib. Receptor source: a human donor with alopecia areata.

V and J are TRBV30 and TRBJ1-2, with TRBD1 matching 7 bases. CDR1 GTSNPN and CDR2 SVGIG come from the germline V gene (reference sequence). Trimming removed 5 bases from V and 7 bases from J; junction bases left unmatched: 10. The CDR3 length is 13 residues. CDR3 sequence reads: CAWAGQGGSGYTF. CDR3 DNA: TGTGCCTGGGCCGGCCAAGGGGGCTCTGGCTACACCTTC.

This chain's CDR3 is CASSLREGPNEKLFF. The CDR3 DNA follows: TGTGCCAGCAGCCTCCGAGAAGGGCCTAATGAAAAACTGTTTTTT. The chain links TRBV7-7 to TRBJ1-4; D is unresolved. The length of the CDR3 is 15 residues. The germline gives CDR1 SSHAT, CDR2 FNYEAQ (reference sequence). Deletions cut 5 bases from V and 3 bases from J, with 13 bases between.

The V gene is TRBV5-1, the J gene TRBJ2-3, with 9 bases fitting TRBD2. The CDR3 extends over 16 amino acids. Germline loops: CDR1 SGHRS, CDR2 YFSETQ. The junction had 6 bases not matched to a gene; V was cut back by 3 bases and J by 1 base. This CDR3 is CASSSMKRGGTDTQYF. The CDR3 region has the DNA TGCGCCAGCAGCTCTATGAAGCGGGGGGGCACAGATACGCAGTATTTT. Full variable domain (remainder filled in from reference TRBV5-1 and TRBJ2-3): KAGVTQTPRYLIKTRGQQVTLSCSPISGHRSVSWYQQTPGQGLQFLFEYFSETQRNKGNFPGRFSGRQFSNSRSEMNVSTLELGDSALYLCASSSMKRGGTDTQYFGPGTRLTVL.

This chain connects TRBV25-1 to TRBJ2-2; 7 bases align to TRBD1. Germline CDR1 reads MGHDK; CDR2 reads SYGVNS. With 4 bases clipped from V and 7 bases from J, the junction kept 6 bases outside the gene matches. This CDR3 contains 14 residues. The DNA for the CDR3 is TGTGCCAGCAGTGCTCGCAGGGGGAGCGGGGAGCTGTTTTTT. Its translation: CASSARRGSGELFF.

This clone came up a few times. The chain recombines TRBV5-6 with TRBJ1-5; D perhaps matches TRBD1 (6 bases). The CDR3 has 13 amino acids. Trimming stripped 5 bases from V and 5 bases from J, with 11 bases between. CDR1 is SGHDT and CDR2 is YYEEEE in the germline V gene. The CDR3 spells CASSLGGDQPQHF. The CDR3 bases are TGTGCCAGCAGTCTAGGGGGTGATCAGCCCCAGCATTTT.

This clone was recorded only once. This chain links TRBV10-3 with TRBJ2-3; 7 bases are a match to TRBD1. V trimming: 6 bases; J trimming: 5 bases; junction bases outside the gene matches: 11. The V gene's germline CDR1 is ENHRY and CDR2 SYGVKD. This CDR3 has 15 amino acids. CDR3 sequence: CAIRPQEGGVDTQYF. The CDR3 coding sequence is TGTGCCATCAGACCACAGGAAGGGGGCGTAGATACGCAGTATTTT.

The CDR3 loop is CASSSIVGGELFF. The CDR3 DNA reads as TGTGCCAGCAGCTCTATAGTGGGCGGGGAGCTGTTTTTT. The chain has TRBV9 and TRBJ2-2, with D hard to call. Germline assignment: CDR1 SGDLS and CDR2 YYNGEE. V was shortened by 4 bases and J by 7 bases, with 11 bases between the two germline ends. The length of the CDR3 is 13 residues.

The rearrangement joins TRBV5-1 to TRBJ2-7; D is unresolved. Germline CDR1 reads SGHRS; CDR2 reads YFSETQ. The V gene lost 0 bases and the J gene lost 0 bases, with 7 bases spanning the gap. The CDR3 runs to 14 residues. The CDR3 sequence is CASSLDAHSYEQYF. CDR3 bases: TGCGCCAGCAGCTTGGATGCGCACTCCTACGAGCAGTACTTC.

A word on this clone: The sample carries other DNA sequences with the same CDR3. This chain uses TRBV30 with TRBJ1-2, with D possibly matching TRBD1 (5 bases). V shed 2 bases and J shed 7 bases, with 8 bases lying between them. Germline lookup yields CDR1 GTSNPN and CDR2 SVGIG (reference sequence). The CDR3 covers 11 residues. The CDR3 is CAWSTGGGYTF. CDR3 nucleotide sequence: TGTGCCTGGAGTACCGGGGGTGGCTACACCTTC.

This clone was detected only a few times. V usage is TRBV6-6 and J usage is TRBJ1-3; the D is unclear. Trimming removed 0 bases from V and 2 bases from J, with 8 bases in between. CDR1 is MNHNY and CDR2 is SVGAGI in the germline V gene (reference sequence). CDR3 length: 15 amino acids. CDR3 residues: CASSYSVGAGNTIYF. The CDR3 DNA reads as TGTGCCAGCAGTTACTCCGTCGGAGCTGGAAACACCATATATTTT.